Sequencing of this T cell receptor (beta chain) was carried out in a study of T cell responses to AZD1222 COVID-19 vaccine. Germline loops: CDR1 MGHDK, CDR2 SYGVNS. The CDR3 is 14 amino acids. V trimming: 6 bases; J trimming: 0 bases; junction bases outside the gene matches: 4. Clones were read by immunoSEQ multiplex PCR, and TCRdb kept only the in-frame ones, dropping some. Of some 130,000 clones listed, approximately 93% are singletons. The count of this clone is one. Antigen specificity is unknown. Notes on the study in general: Spike-spanning, vaccine-associated CD4 TCRs were dominant at 160-218 and 743-854. Donors skewed white British and female; clonal diversity was possibly underestimated. Seropositive AZD1222 recipients at baseline numbered only five or six.

The sequenced sample was peripheral blood, obtained on day 0 of AZD1222 vaccination. The clonotype was recovered from an adult in good health. This chain links TRBV25-1 with TRBJ1-1, with 7 bases aligning to TRBD1. The CDR3 coding sequence is TGTGCCAGCAGAGAACAGGGGATGAACACTGAAGCTTTCTTT. The encoded protein is CASREQGMNTEAFF.